This entry describes one T cell receptor (beta chain). Its antigen remains unidentified. This sample was taken from a study of response to subunit inactivated influenza vaccine. Study conclusions and caveats: The authors put forward the suggestion that each seasonal influenza vaccination may bring in only a limited number of new T cells.

TCRdb reprocessed the RT-PCR reads via MiXCR and lists one record per CDR3 protein. The table includes roughly 650,000 distinct CDR3 sequences, less than 20% detected once. Germline CDR1 and CDR2: LNHNV and YYDKDF (reference sequence). V dropped 3 bases and J dropped 6 bases, with 7 bases sitting between them. This CDR3 contains 12 residues. The specimen was PBMCs from blood, collected less than 13 days after vaccination. This TCR was recovered from a man between 45 and 60 years old who received an inactivated influenza vaccine. The genes are TRBV15 and TRBJ2-3; unclear D gene. The CDR3 protein is CATSRYTDTQYF. In nucleotides, the CDR3 is TGTGCCACCAGCAGGTACACGGATACGCAGTATTTT.